One sample yielded the 17 T cell receptor beta chains listed below, sequenced in a study of blood T cell repertoires in COVID-19. Profiled with immunoSEQ multiplex PCR; TCRdb holds only in-frame clones, not every one. The repertoire holds around 200,000 clones, with about 85% as singletons. The specimen sequenced was peripheral blood. Every receptor here comes from a woman between 18 and 29 years old who had recovered from COVID-19.

The CDR3: CASSYIGGGVGYTF. The CDR3 DNA reads TGTGCCAGCAGTTACATTGGGGGAGGCGTTGGCTACACCTTC. This rearrangement joins TRBV6-5 to TRBJ1-2; maybe TRBD1 (5 bases). Germline V gene data show CDR1 as MNHEY and CDR2 as SVGAGI. The CDR3 sequence is 14 residues long. V was clipped by 2 bases and J by 7 bases, with 14 bases between them.

This chain joins TRBV11-2 and TRBJ2-2; possibly TRBD1 for D (6 bases). Between the trimmed V and J ends, which lost 1 base and 13 bases, there was a span of 16 bases. The CDR3 sequence is 14 residues long. The V gene's germline CDR1 is SGHAT and CDR2 FQNNGV. In nucleotides, the CDR3 is TGTGCCAGCAGCTTAGGGCGACAGGCTCCTCGGCTGTTTTTT. This encodes CASSLGRQAPRLFF.

The V gene is TRBV6-1, the J gene TRBJ2-7; 8 positions match TRBD1. CDR3 length: 14 residues. The ends lost 3 bases at V and 5 bases at J; junction bases unmatched: 6. The V gene's germline CDR1 is MNHNS and CDR2 SASEGT. For the CDR3, the DNA is TGTGCCAGCAGTGAGATAGACAGGGGCCACGAGCAGTACTTC. As protein: CASSEIDRGHEQYF.

The chain has TRBV19 and TRBJ2-7; 12 nucleotides align to TRBD2. With 4 bases clipped from V and 4 bases from J, the junction kept 5 bases outside the gene matches. The CDR3 has 15 residues. The germline CDR1 and CDR2 sequences are LNHDA and SQIVND (reference sequence). Here the CDR3 DNA reads TGTGCCAGTAGTACCCAACTAGCGGGAGGTTACGAGCAGTACTTC. Translated, it gives CASSTQLAGGYEQYF.

The V and J genes are TRBV4-2 and TRBJ1-1; 7 nucleotides align to TRBD1. This CDR3 is 14 amino acids long. V lost 4 bases, J lost 6 bases, and 8 bases stayed unmatched. CDR1 is LGHNA and CDR2 is YNFKEQ in the germline V gene. Here the CDR3 reads CASSRGTAVPEAFF. The CDR3 region has the DNA TGTGCCAGCAGCCGAGGGACAGCGGTCCCTGAAGCTTTCTTT.

The chain is built from TRBV7-8 and TRBJ2-3; a weak D match, TRBD2 (5 bases). V lost 5 bases to trimming and J lost 5 bases, with 14 bases between them. The germline CDR1 and CDR2 sequences are SGHVS and FQNEAQ. The CDR3 is made up of 14 amino acids. CDR3 amino acids: CASSPLEEVDTQYF. The DNA for the CDR3 is TGTGCCAGCAGCCCCCTGGAGGAGGTAGATACGCAGTATTTT.

In this sample, this clone turned up many times. Other DNA sequences in the same sample also yield this CDR3. The chain recombines TRBV12-3 or TRBV12-4 with TRBJ1-2; D not resolved. The CDR3 contains 13 residues. Trimming stripped 1 base from V and 3 bases from J, with 6 bases between. In DNA form, the CDR3 reads TGTGCCAGCAGTTTAGACCGCGACTATGGCTACACCTTC. Translating it yields CASSLDRDYGYTF.

This clone was found a few times. V gene TRBV25-1 combines with J gene TRBJ2-7, with D possibly TRBD1 on 6 matching bases. Trimming left V 3 bases short and J 0 bases short, with 18 bases between. This CDR3 spans 17 amino acids. Germline V gene data show CDR1 as MGHDK and CDR2 as SYGVNS. In DNA, the CDR3 is TGTGCCAGCAGTGATAATCTGGGGCAGGGGAGCTCCTACGAGCAGTACTTC. This gives the protein CASSDNLGQGSSYEQYF.

The V gene is TRBV10-1, the J gene TRBJ2-5, with D possibly TRBD1 on 5 matching bases. This CDR3 contains 14 residues. Germline CDR1 is WNHNN and CDR2 is SYGVQD (reference sequence). V gave up 1 base and J gave up 5 bases, with 11 bases separating them. The CDR3 is CASSEWQGSETQYF. The CDR3 DNA reads as TGCGCCAGCAGTGAGTGGCAGGGATCGGAGACCCAGTACTTC.

V usage is TRBV5-1 and J usage is TRBJ2-3; D unresolved. The CDR3 spans 15 residues. Between the trimmed V and J ends, which lost 0 bases and 2 bases, there was a span of 10 bases. The germline V gene has CDR1 SGHRS and CDR2 YFSETQ. The CDR3: CASSLAGIVTDTQYF. The DNA for the CDR3 is TGCGCCAGCAGCTTGGCCGGTATAGTCACAGATACGCAGTATTTT.

The chain joins TRBV18 to TRBJ1-1; D gene ambiguous. Germline V gene lookup returns CDR1 KGHSH and CDR2 LQKENI. This CDR3 contains 14 residues. The V and J ends lost 2 bases and 1 base respectively, with 8 bases between them. CDR3 sequence: CASSPNGENTEAFF. The CDR3 DNA follows: TGTGCCAGCTCACCAAACGGGGAGAACACTGAAGCTTTCTTT.

This clone appeared a single time. The chain employs TRBV19 and TRBJ1-2, with TRBD1 matching over 7 bases. CDR1 and CDR2 (germline): LNHDA, SQIVND (reference sequence). The CDR3 spans 16 residues. Losses at the gene ends were 5 bases for V and 5 bases for J; bases not matched to a gene: 14. In DNA, the CDR3 is TGTGCCAGTAGTCCGACGACAGGGCCGGTCCTTTATGGCTACACCTTC. Translating gives CASSPTTGPVLYGYTF.

The chain has TRBV14 and TRBJ1-1; unclear D gene. CDR1 and CDR2 (germline): SGHDN, FVKESK. The CDR3 is 13 residues long. Deletions cut 0 bases from V and 8 bases from J, with 10 bases between. DNA for the CDR3: TGTGCCAGCAGCCAAGATTGGCACCCAGAAGCTTTCTTT. It codes for CASSQDWHPEAFF.

The V and J genes are TRBV19 and TRBJ2-1; 9 nucleotides align to TRBD2. The CDR3 length is 17 residues. Germline trimming cut 5 bases from V and 0 bases from J; bases unmatched to any gene: 8. Germline CDR1 is LNHDA and CDR2 is SQIVND (reference sequence). This CDR3 reads CASSLSSGRSSYNEQFF. CDR3 DNA: TGTGCCAGTAGTCTAAGTAGCGGGAGAAGCTCCTACAATGAGCAGTTCTTC.

The V gene is TRBV28, the J gene TRBJ1-6; TRBD1 matches 7 bases. From germline, CDR1 is MDHEN and CDR2 SYDVKM. V was clipped by 4 bases and J by 8 bases; unmatched bases: 14. The CDR3 consists of 17 residues. The CDR3 is CASSSLRDSHPDSPLHF. The CDR3 coding sequence is TGTGCCAGCAGTTCTCTCCGGGACAGCCACCCGGATTCACCCCTCCACTTT.

This chain joins TRBV6-2 or TRBV6-3 and TRBJ1-2; tentative D call: TRBD1 (6 bases). The CDR3 is made up of 14 amino acids. From germline, CDR1 is MNHEY and CDR2 SVGEGT. Trimming took off 3 bases at V and 5 bases at J, with 13 bases between the two ends. The CDR3 DNA sequence: TGTGCCAGCAGTTATGACAGGACCCCATATGGCTACACCTTC. As protein: CASSYDRTPYGYTF.

J is TRBJ2-3 and V is TRBV7-3, with D tentatively TRBD2 (6 bases). Germline V lookup: CDR1 SGHTA, CDR2 FQGTGA. V was pared by 4 bases and J by 2 bases, with 10 bases between. The CDR3 sequence is 14 residues long. The CDR3 region is CASSSDYHTDTQYF. DNA of the CDR3: TGTGCCAGCAGCTCGGACTATCACACAGATACGCAGTATTTT.